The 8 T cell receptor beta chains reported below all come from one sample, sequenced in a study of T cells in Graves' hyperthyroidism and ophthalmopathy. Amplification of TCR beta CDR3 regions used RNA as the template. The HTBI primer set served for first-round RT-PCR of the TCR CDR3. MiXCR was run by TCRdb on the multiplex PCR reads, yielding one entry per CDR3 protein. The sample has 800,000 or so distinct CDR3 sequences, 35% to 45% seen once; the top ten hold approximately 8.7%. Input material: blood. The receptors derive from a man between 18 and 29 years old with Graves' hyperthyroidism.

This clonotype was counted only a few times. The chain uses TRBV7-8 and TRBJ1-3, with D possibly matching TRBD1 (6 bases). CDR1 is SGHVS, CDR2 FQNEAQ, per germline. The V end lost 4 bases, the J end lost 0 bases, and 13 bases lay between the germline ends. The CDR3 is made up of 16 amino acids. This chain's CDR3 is CASSSATGLSGNTIYF. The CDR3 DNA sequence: TGTGCCAGCAGCTCGGCGACAGGACTCTCTGGAAACACCATATATTTT.

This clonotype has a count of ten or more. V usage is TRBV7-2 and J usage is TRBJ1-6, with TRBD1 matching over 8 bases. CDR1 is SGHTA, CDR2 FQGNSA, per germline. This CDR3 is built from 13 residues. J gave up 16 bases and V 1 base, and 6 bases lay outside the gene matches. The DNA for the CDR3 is TGTGCCAGCAGCTTAGGAGACCGGGACAGGCTCCACTTT. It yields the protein CASSLGDRDRLHF.

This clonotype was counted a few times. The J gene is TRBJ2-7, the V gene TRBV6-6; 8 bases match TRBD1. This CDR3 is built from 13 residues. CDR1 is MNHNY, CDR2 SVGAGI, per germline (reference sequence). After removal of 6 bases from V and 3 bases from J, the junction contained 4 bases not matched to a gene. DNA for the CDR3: TGTGCCAGCAGATGGACAGGGCTCTACGAGCAGTACTTC. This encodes CASRWTGLYEQYF.

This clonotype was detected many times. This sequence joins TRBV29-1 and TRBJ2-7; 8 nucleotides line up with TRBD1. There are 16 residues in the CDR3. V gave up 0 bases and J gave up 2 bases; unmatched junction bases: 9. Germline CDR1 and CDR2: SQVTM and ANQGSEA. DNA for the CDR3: TGCAGCGTTGAAGAAGGCGTTGGGACAGGCGCCTACGAGCAGTACTTC. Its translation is CSVEEGVGTGAYEQYF.

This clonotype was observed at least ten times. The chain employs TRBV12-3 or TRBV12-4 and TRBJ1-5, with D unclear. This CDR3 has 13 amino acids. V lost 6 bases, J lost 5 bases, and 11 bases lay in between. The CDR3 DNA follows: TGTGCCAGCAGCCCTGGGCGACATCAGCCCCAGCATTTT. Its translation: CASSPGRHQPQHF.

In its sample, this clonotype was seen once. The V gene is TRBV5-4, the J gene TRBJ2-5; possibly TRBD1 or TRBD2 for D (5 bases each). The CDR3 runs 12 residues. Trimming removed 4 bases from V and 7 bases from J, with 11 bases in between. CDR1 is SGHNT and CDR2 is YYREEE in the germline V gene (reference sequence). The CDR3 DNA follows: TGTGCCAGCAGCCGGGACCCCCGGACCCAGTACTTC. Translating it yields CASSRDPRTQYF. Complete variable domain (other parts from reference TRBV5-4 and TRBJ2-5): ETGVTQSPTHLIKTRGQQVTLRCSSQSGHNTVSWYQQALGQGPQFIFQYYREEENGRGNFPPRFSGLQFPNYSSELNVNALELDDSALYLCASSRDPRTQYFGPGTRLLVL.

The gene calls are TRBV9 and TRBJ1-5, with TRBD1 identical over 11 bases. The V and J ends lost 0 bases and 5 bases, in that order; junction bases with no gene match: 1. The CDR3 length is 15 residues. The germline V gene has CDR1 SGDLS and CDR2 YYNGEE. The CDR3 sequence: CASSVGTGGDQPQHF. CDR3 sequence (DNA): TGTGCCAGCAGCGTAGGGACAGGGGGCGATCAGCCCCAGCATTTT.

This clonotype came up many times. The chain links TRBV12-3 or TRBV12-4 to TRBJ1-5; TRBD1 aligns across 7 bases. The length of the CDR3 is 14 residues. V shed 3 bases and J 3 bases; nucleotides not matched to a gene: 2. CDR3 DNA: TGTGCCAGCAGTTTGGGGACAGACAATCAGCCCCAGCATTTT. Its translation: CASSLGTDNQPQHF.